The TCR beta chain under discussion was sequenced for a study of OX40 agonist ivuxolimab in advanced cancers. In the study overall: An agonistic anti-OX40 (CD134) antibody, ivuxolimab, was used to treat the patients. Three individuals attained partial responses, comprising one hepatocellular carcinoma case and two cutaneous melanoma cases.

Profiling relied on immunoSEQ multiplex PCR, and the TCRdb table lists in-frame clones only, not all of them. The sample carries about 66,000 clones, approximately 90% recorded once. As to this clone: Its antigen remains unidentified.

General observations from the study: Some nonresponders additionally presented with little normalized T-cell clonal expansion. Near-lowest levels of clonal expansion characterized partial responders at 0.1-3.0 mg/kg.

This clonotype was sampled from an adult with an advanced solid tumor such as melanoma, head and neck, liver or kidney cancer. Specimen: CD4+ or CD8+ T cells sorted from blood, collected in a trial of the OX40 agonist ivuxolimab.

CDR3 region: CASSKTGGTGELFF. Written as DNA, the CDR3 is TGTGCCAGCAGTAAGACAGGGGGCACCGGGGAGCTGTTTTTT. The chain uses TRBV6-6 and TRBJ2-2; the match to TRBD1 covers 9 bases. V gave up 5 bases and J gave up 4 bases; unmatched junction bases: 2. The CDR3 is 14 amino acids. The germline CDR1 and CDR2 sequences are MNHNY and SVGAGI (reference sequence).